The 5 T cell receptor beta chains listed next were all sequenced from one sample in a study of beta chain features in type 1 diabetes. The investigators reverse transcribed all of the isolated RNA, so they sequenced expressed TCRB transcripts. Some clones are missing from TCRdb's copy, which holds only in-frame ones; the method was immunoSEQ multiplex PCR. The table lists hundreds of thousands of clones, over 8.5% of them singletons. Material for sequencing was naive CD4+ T cells from blood. The receptor set was obtained from a woman between 18 and 29 years old in good health.

This sequence joins TRBV27 and TRBJ1-1; possibly TRBD1 for D (5 bases). Germline V lookup: CDR1 MNHEY, CDR2 SMNVEV (reference sequence). This CDR3 region has 14 residues. Trimming removed 5 bases at V and 5 bases at J, with 15 bases between. CDR3 region: CASSPGLEGTEAFF. The DNA for the CDR3 is TGTGCCAGCAGTCCAGGGTTGGAAGGTACTGAAGCTTTCTTT.

This clone was seen repeatedly, ten times or more. V is TRBV29-1 and J is TRBJ1-1; no clear D. This CDR3 region has 14 residues. Germline loops: CDR1 SQVTM, CDR2 ANQGSEA. V was shortened by 4 bases and J by 0 bases, with 12 bases between the two germline ends. CDR3 coding DNA: TGCAGCGTTGCCCTACTGAGCATGAACACTGAAGCTTTCTTT. It translates to CSVALLSMNTEAFF.

This clone was detected a few times. The CDR3 here is CASSLSILAGGTNEQFF. The CDR3 DNA reads as TGTGCCAGCAGCTTATCAATACTAGCGGGAGGGACTAATGAGCAGTTCTTC. The chain is built from TRBV7-2 and TRBJ2-1; 13 bases are shared with TRBD2. J gave up 7 bases and V 2 bases, and 8 bases lay outside the gene matches. The germline V gene encodes CDR1 SGHTA and CDR2 FQGNSA. The CDR3 contains 17 residues.

The CDR3 bases are TGCGCCAGCAGGCTTGACAGGGGCCACTATGGCTACACCTTC. Its protein product is CASRLDRGHYGYTF. V and J are TRBV23-1 and TRBJ1-2, with TRBD1 matching over 8 bases. TRBV23-1 is recorded as an ORF, its role being uncertain. The ends lost 6 bases at V and 3 bases at J; junction bases unmatched: 6. This CDR3 is 14 amino acids long.

The chain couples TRBV2 to TRBJ1-6; possible D gene TRBD1, 6 bases. Between the trimmed V and J ends, which lost 2 bases and 6 bases, there was a span of 11 bases. The CDR3 consists of 15 residues. Germline values: CDR1 SNHLY, CDR2 FYNNEI. CDR3 sequence (DNA): TGTGCCAGCAGTGAAAGGGGACAACTTAATTCACCCCTCCACTTT. Translating gives CASSERGQLNSPLHF.